This T cell receptor (beta chain) was obtained from a study of T cell responses to AZD1222 COVID-19 vaccine. A note on this clone: Its antigen is unidentified.

Germline CDR1 LGHNT, CDR2 FRNRAP. The CDR3 has 14 residues. The ends were cut back, 0 bases at V and 7 bases at J, with 9 bases in the middle. The study, taken as a whole, reports: Sampling captured repertoires only after the peak T cell response.

Assay used: immunoSEQ multiplex PCR; TCRdb lists only in-frame clones, some missing. The data hold some 200,000 clones, with 91% observed a single time. The sequence was collected from an adult who received the AZD1222 COVID-19 vaccine. The rearrangement uses TRBV12-5 and TRBJ2-2; D perhaps matches TRBD2 (5 bases). The sample here was peripheral blood, taken 28 days after the second AZD1222 dose. As DNA, the CDR3 is TGTGCTAGTGGTTTGGTACTAGGCGGCGGGGAGCTGTTTTTT. It specifies CASGLVLGGGELFF.